The 8 T cell receptor beta chains listed next were all sequenced from one sample in a study of blood T cell repertoires in COVID-19. The data were produced by immunoSEQ multiplex PCR, yet TCRdb's version contains in-frame clones alone and is incomplete. Of about 120,000 clones listed, around 87% were seen once; the top ten hold less than 30%. Sequencing used peripheral blood. These receptor sequences come from a woman in her sixties or seventies with acute or convalescent COVID-19.

The gene calls are TRBV7-8 and TRBJ1-5; 10 nucleotides agree with TRBD1. The CDR3 has 15 residues. V shed 4 bases and J 4 bases; nucleotides not matched to a gene: 4. CDR1 is SGHVS and CDR2 is FQNEAQ in the germline V gene. The CDR3 DNA reads TGTGCCAGCAGCTCAGGACAGGGGGTAAATCAGCCCCAGCATTTT. Its protein product is CASSSGQGVNQPQHF.

The chain employs TRBV9 and TRBJ2-3; possible D gene TRBD2, 6 bases. The CDR3 sequence is 15 residues long. The ends were cut back, 3 bases at V and 4 bases at J, with 15 bases in the middle. From germline, CDR1 is SGDLS and CDR2 YYNGEE. The CDR3 sequence: CASSADFAGPDTQYF. CDR3 bases: TGTGCCAGCAGCGCTGACTTTGCGGGGCCAGATACGCAGTATTTT.

The chain is built from TRBV19 and TRBJ1-2; a possible D gene is TRBD1 (5 bases). Deletions cut 3 bases from V and 5 bases from J, with 16 bases between. The CDR3 is made up of 15 amino acids. Germline loops: CDR1 LNHDA, CDR2 SQIVND (reference sequence). The CDR3 DNA reads TGTGCCAGTAGTATCCCCCAGGGAAACCCTTATGGCTACACCTTC. Protein sequence: CASSIPQGNPYGYTF.

J is TRBJ1-6 and V is TRBV9, with TRBD1 identical over 7 bases. J gave up 10 bases and V 4 bases, and 14 bases lay outside the gene matches. The CDR3 has 16 amino acids. CDR1 and CDR2 (germline): SGDLS, YYNGEE. CDR3 in DNA: TGTGCCAGCAGCCCACTCCGGGACAGCCGTCTATCACCCCTCCACTTT. Protein: CASSPLRDSRLSPLHF.

The chain couples TRBV25-1 to TRBJ1-4; D gene unclear. The V end was cut by 0 bases, the J end by 7 bases, with 18 bases between. Germline CDR1 reads MGHDK; CDR2 reads SYGVNS. This CDR3 spans 17 amino acids. Written as DNA, the CDR3 is TGTGCCAGCAGTGAATACCCCGGGTCGTACTCAAGTGAAAAACTGTTTTTT. The encoded protein is CASSEYPGSYSSEKLFF.

This chain uses TRBV28 with TRBJ2-7; D is uncertain. This CDR3 contains 15 residues. V shed 8 bases and J shed 0 bases, with 17 bases lying between them. CDR1 and CDR2 from the germline V gene are MDHEN and SYDVKM. This chain's CDR3 is CASCTSWRSSYEQYF. DNA of the CDR3: TGTGCCAGCTGCACTTCGTGGCGGAGCTCCTACGAGCAGTACTTC.

The genes are TRBV7-9 and TRBJ1-2, with D maybe TRBD1 (6 bases). Germline CDR1 reads SEHNR; CDR2 reads FQNEAQ (reference sequence). The CDR3 is made up of 14 amino acids. Trimming cost V 5 bases and J 4 bases, with 14 bases left between them. DNA of the CDR3: TGTGCCAGCAGCACCGGACAGAATTCCTATGGCTACACCTTC. Translating gives CASSTGQNSYGYTF.

The chain employs TRBV19 and TRBJ1-1, with 8 bases that match TRBD1. There are 14 residues in the CDR3. CDR1 LNHDA and CDR2 SQIVND come from the germline V gene (reference sequence). J lost 4 bases, V lost 4 bases, and 5 bases had no gene match. CDR3: CASSRQGASTEAFF. The CDR3 DNA sequence: TGTGCCAGTAGTAGGCAGGGGGCTAGCACTGAAGCTTTCTTT.